This TCR beta chain was profiled in a study of Ad26.COV2.S vaccination and SARS-CoV-2 variants. The CDR3 is made up of 14 amino acids. V was clipped by 5 bases and J by 3 bases; unmatched bases: 5. Germline V CDR1 and CDR2: SGHTA, FQGTGA. Assay used: immunoSEQ multiplex PCR; TCRdb lists only in-frame clones, some missing. The sample consists of some 250,000 clones, around 89% of them appearing once. Regarding treatment: about 20 received Ad26.COV2.S at low or high dose, single or two shots; 5 received placebo; per-sample allocation not given. The samples were gathered on day 63 after the first injection of vaccine or placebo. The administered vaccine (an Ad26 vector) expressed Wuhan-strain SARS-CoV-2 spike.

The chain has TRBV7-3 and TRBJ2-3; 7 bases agree with TRBD1. Specimen: peripheral blood, collected in a trial of Ad26.COV2.S vaccine versus placebo. This receptor was identified in a person between 18 and 60 years old who received the Ad26.COV2.S COVID-19 vaccine or a placebo. CDR3 nucleotides: TGTGCCAGCAGCCCCGGGACAGAGACAGATACGCAGTATTTT. This sequence encodes CASSPGTETDTQYF.